This record looks at one T cell receptor (beta chain) sequence and its context. The antigen this receptor binds is unknown. No per-base quality is available; no much larger clone lies one base away. The sample belongs to a study of blood T cells in healthy people across ages (dated by TCRdb to about 2015). At the level of the whole study: In model experiments, template switching captured roughly one uniquely barcoded TCR beta cDNA molecule for every two T cells. Age-related changes in TCR beta repertoire diversity were measured in the study by deep sequencing normalized with unique cDNA molecular identifiers. To avoid experimental bias, donors of different ages were randomly spread across the sequencing lanes. Using the same blood draw, the study looked at two additional independent replicas of 1 million unique cDNA reads for two donors, one aged 18 to 29 and the other aged 80 or older. The donors were split into four age groups: young (average around 17 years), middle-aged (39), aged (roughly 60) and long-lived (approximately 80). The paper's findings and limits, for the study overall: Estimates of total diversity from one million sequenced T cells were regarded as lower bounds and underestimates. Conclusive comparison of naive and antigen-experienced compartments was prevented by the profiling of bulk unsorted PBMCs. There was a strong correlation between observed TCR beta diversity and the percentage of naive T cells measured by flow cytometry. As age increased, observed TCR beta diversity per million T cells dropped in a roughly linear way, and a significant reduction was already evident by age roughly 36. Because donor CMV infection status was unknown, age-related changes in expanded clonotypes were potentially confounded. Compared with the aged group, the long-lived group had more naive CD4+ T cells, fewer expanded clones and increased TCR diversity, suggesting age selection.

The receptor library was made with 5' RACE. TCRdb names Illumina HiSeq 2500 as the instrument used. A second PCR of roughly 7 to 11 cycles was performed with a sample-barcoded 5' primer and a J-beta primer mix. A template-switch 5' adaptor carrying 12 random nucleotides introduced a unique molecular identifier onto each TCR beta cDNA molecule. Each sample yielded at least 3 million CDR3-containing paired-end reads. First-strand cDNA was synthesized from all RNA with the Mint cDNA synthesis kit, primed by a TRBC-specific oligonucleotide. After uracil-DNA glycosylase treatment, a first 18-cycle PCR used universal primers M1SS and BC2_uni_R on all cDNA. As for the authors' bioinformatics: Normalization of each sample was performed by random selection of 1 million high-quality reads, each carrying a distinct molecular identifier. Instead of being binned into consensus sequences, reads with shared molecular identifiers were discarded. MiTCR, set to a Q25 quality threshold and the strictest error-elimination algorithm, was used for CDR3 identification, clonotype clustering and error correction. A nonparametric unseen species model with Euler transformation was used to estimate a lower bound on total TCR beta diversity. The public reads were run again by TCRdb, first through fastp at Q25 and then through MiXCR, and only productive beta chains were kept. Identical CDR3 protein sequences are pooled into one entry, listed with their most common genes and DNA. The V and J calls here are based on TCRdb, not the publication. A total of about 1.4 million distinct CDR3 sequences appear in this sample, 59% of them only once. The top ten clonotypes cover 5% to 7% of the sample.

Here V drops 0 bases and J drops 4 bases, and the junction holds 5 bases not matched to any gene. Based on the germline V gene (reference sequence), the CDR1 and CDR2 sequences are DFQATT and SNEGSKA. From cysteine to phenylalanine, the CDR3 is 14 amino acids long. Only the CDR3 region is kept as DNA, spanning 42 bases read in frame from base 1. Donors were about 36 systemically healthy Caucasian individuals from Russia aged roughly 6 to 100 years. Each donor gave about 10 milliliters of peripheral blood, drawn into EDTA-treated Vacutainer tubes. PBMCs were isolated by Ficoll-Paque density-gradient centrifugation, with at least 6.5 million obtained per sample. Trizol reagent was used to extract total RNA from PBMCs, with at least 5.5 micrograms per sample. For every donor, flow cytometry on a PBMC aliquot measured the percentage of naive CD45RAhigh/CD27high T cells.

The rearrangement combines TRBV20-1 with TRBJ1-2, with TRBD1 identical over 7 junction bases. The specimen sequenced was blood. The receptor was derived from a man younger than 35 in good health. The nucleotides are TGCAGTGCTAGAGACCAGACAGGGATCTATGGCTACACCTTC. Its translation reads: CSARDQTGIYGYTF.